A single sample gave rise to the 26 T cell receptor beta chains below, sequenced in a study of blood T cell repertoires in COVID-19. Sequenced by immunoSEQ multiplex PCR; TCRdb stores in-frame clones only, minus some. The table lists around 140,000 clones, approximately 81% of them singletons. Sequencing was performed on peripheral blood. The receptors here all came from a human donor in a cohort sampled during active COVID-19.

This CDR3 is CASGQGESYEQYF. The CDR3 DNA reads as TGCGCCAGCGGACAGGGGGAGTCCTACGAGCAGTACTTC. This sequence joins TRBV5-1 and TRBJ2-7, with 10 positions matching TRBD1. Germline V gene sequence: CDR1 SGHRS, CDR2 YFSETQ. Trimming removed 7 bases from V and 1 base from J; junction bases left unmatched: 2. This CDR3 spans 13 amino acids.

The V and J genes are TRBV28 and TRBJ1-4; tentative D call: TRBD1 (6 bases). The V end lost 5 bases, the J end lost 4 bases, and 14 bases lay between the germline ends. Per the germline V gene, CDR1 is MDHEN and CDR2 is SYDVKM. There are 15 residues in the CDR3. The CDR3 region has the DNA TGTGCCAGCAGTCCGGCGGACAGTAATAATGAAAAACTGTTTTTT. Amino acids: CASSPADSNNEKLFF.

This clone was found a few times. The CDR3 DNA reads TGTGCCAGCAGCCACCCTATGGGGGCGGATTCTAGCACAGATACGCAGTATTTT. It encodes CASSHPMGADSSTDTQYF. The J gene is TRBJ2-3, the V gene TRBV4-2, with D perhaps matching TRBD1 (6 bases). The germline V gene has CDR1 LGHNA and CDR2 YNFKEQ. Trimming took 3 bases from V and 0 from J, leaving 19 bases between them. CDR3 length: 18 amino acids.

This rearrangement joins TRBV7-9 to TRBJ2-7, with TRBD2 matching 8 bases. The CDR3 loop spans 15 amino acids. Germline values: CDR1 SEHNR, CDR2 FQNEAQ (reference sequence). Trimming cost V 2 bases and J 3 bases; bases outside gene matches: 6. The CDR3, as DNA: TGTGCCAGCAGCTTATCGCTAACTAGCGGCTACGAGCAGTACTTC. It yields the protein CASSLSLTSGYEQYF.

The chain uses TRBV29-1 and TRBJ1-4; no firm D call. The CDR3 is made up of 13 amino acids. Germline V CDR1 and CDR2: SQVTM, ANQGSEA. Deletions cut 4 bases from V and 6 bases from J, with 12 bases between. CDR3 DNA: TGCAGCGTTGTTGGCAGTTTTGATGAAAAACTGTTTTTT. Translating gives CSVVGSFDEKLFF.

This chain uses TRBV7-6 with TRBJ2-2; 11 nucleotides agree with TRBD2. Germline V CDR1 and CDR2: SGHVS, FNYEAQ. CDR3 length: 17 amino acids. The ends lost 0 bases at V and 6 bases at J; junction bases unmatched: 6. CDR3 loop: CASSLAPGLAEAGELFF. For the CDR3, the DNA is TGTGCCAGCAGCTTAGCGCCGGGACTAGCGGAGGCCGGGGAGCTGTTTTTT.

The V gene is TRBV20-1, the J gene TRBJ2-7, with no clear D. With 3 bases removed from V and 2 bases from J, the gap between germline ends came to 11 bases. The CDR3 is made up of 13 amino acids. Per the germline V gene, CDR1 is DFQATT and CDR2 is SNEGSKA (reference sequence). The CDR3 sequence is CSASRGSTYEQYF. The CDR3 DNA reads TGCAGTGCTAGTCGCGGTTCTACCTACGAGCAGTACTTC.

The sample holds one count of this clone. CDR3 in DNA: TGTGCCAGCAGGAGGGTGGCTAGGACAGATACGCAGTATTTT. This sequence encodes CASRRVARTDTQYF. This chain joins TRBV6-5 and TRBJ2-3; weak D call: TRBD2 (5 bases). The CDR3 totals 14 residues. Trimming removed 6 bases from V and 3 bases from J, with 13 bases in between. The V gene's germline CDR1 is MNHEY and CDR2 SVGAGI.

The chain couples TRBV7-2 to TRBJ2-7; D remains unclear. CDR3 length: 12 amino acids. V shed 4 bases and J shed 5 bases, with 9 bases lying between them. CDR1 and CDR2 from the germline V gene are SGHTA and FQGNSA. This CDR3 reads CASSSPVHEQYF. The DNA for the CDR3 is TGTGCCAGCAGCTCCCCCGTCCACGAGCAGTACTTC. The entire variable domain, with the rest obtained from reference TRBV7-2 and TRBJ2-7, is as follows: GAGVSQSPSNKVTEKGKDVELRCDPISGHTALYWYRQSLGQGLEFLIYFQGNSAPDKSGLPSDRFSAERTGGSVSTLTIQRTQQEDSAVYLCASSSPVHEQYFGPGTRLTVT.

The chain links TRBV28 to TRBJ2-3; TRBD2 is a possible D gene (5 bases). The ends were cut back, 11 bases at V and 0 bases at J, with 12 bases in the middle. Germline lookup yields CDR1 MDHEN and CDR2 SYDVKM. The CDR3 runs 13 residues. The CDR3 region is CAGGQSSTDTQYF. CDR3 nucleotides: TGTGCCGGCGGGCAATCTAGCACAGATACGCAGTATTTT.

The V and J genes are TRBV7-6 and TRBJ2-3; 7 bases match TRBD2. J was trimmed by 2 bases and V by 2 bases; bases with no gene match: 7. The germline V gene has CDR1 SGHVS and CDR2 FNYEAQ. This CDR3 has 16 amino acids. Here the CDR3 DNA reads TGTGCCAGCAGCTTATCAGCGGGACGGCTCACAGATACGCAGTATTTT. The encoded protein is CASSLSAGRLTDTQYF. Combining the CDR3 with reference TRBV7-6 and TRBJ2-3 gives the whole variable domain GAGVSQSPRYKVTKRGQDVALRCDPISGHVSLYWYRQALGQGPEFLTYFNYEAQQDKSGLPNDRFSAERPEGSISTLTIQRTEQRDSAMYRCASSLSAGRLTDTQYFGPGTRLTVL.

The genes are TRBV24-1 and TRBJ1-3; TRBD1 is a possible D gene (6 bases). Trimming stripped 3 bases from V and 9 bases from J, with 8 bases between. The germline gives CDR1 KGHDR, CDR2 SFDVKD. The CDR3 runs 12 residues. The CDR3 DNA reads TGTGCCACCAGTGATATCAGGGGCACCATATATTTT. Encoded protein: CATSDIRGTIYF.

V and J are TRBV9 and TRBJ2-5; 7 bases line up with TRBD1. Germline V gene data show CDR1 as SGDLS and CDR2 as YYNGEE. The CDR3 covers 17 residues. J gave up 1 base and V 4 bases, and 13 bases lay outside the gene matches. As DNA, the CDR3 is TGTGCCAGCAGCTACGGACAGGTTGGGATCTTCCAAGAGACCCAGTACTTC. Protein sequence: CASSYGQVGIFQETQYF.

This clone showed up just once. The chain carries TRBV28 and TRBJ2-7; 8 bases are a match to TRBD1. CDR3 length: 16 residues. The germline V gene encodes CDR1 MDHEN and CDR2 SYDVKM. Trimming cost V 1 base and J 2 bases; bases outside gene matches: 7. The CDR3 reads CASSLLGTGDTYEQYF. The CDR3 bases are TGTGCCAGCAGTTTATTGGGGACAGGCGACACCTACGAGCAGTACTTC.

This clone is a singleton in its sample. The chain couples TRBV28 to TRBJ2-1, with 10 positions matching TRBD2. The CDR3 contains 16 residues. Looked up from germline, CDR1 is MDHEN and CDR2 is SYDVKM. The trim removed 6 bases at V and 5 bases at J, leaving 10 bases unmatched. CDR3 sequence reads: CASRPPLAGANNEQFF. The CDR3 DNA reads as TGTGCCAGCAGACCCCCCCTAGCGGGAGCCAACAATGAGCAGTTCTTC.

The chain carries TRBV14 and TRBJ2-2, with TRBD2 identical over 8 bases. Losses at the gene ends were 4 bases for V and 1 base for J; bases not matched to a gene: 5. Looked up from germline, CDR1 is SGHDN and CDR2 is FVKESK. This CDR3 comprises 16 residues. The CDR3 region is CASSRRTSLNTGELFF. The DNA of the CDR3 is TGTGCCAGCAGCCGGAGGACTAGCTTGAACACCGGGGAGCTGTTTTTT.

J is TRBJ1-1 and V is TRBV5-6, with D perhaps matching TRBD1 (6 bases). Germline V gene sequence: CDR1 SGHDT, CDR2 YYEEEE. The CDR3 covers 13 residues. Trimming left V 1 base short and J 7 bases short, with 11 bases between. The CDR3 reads CASSLQGWDEAFF. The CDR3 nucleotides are TGTGCCAGCAGCTTGCAGGGGTGGGATGAAGCTTTCTTT.

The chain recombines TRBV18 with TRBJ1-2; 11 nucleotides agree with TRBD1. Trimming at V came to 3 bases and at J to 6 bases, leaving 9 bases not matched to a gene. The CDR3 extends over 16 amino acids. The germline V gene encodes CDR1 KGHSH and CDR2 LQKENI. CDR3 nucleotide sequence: TGTGCCAGCTCACCGGCCGGGACAGGGGGTGAACATGGCTACACCTTC. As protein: CASSPAGTGGEHGYTF. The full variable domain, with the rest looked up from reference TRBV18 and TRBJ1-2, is NAGVMQNPRHLVRRRGQEARLRCSPMKGHSHVYWYRQLPEEGLKFMVYLQKENIIDESGMPKERFSAEFPKEGPSILRIQQVVRGDSAAYFCASSPAGTGGEHGYTFGSGTRLTVV.

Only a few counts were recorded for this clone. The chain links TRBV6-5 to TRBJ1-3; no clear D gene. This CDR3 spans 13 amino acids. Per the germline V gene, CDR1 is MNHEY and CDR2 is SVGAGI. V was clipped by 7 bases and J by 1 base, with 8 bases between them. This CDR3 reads CASIPYSGNTIYF. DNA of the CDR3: TGTGCCAGCATCCCGTATTCTGGAAACACCATATATTTT.

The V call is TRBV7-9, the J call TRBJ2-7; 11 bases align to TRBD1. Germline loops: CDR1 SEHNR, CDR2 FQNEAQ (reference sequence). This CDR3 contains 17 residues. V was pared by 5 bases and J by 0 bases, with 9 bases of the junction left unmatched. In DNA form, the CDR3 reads TGTGCCAGCAGCCATGGACAGGGGGCGCGGGGCTCCTACGAGCAGTACTTC. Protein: CASSHGQGARGSYEQYF.

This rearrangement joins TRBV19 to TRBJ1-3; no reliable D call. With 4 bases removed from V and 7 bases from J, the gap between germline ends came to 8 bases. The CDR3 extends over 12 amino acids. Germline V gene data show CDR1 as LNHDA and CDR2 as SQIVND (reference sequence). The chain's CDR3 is CASSNRRNTIYF. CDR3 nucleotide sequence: TGTGCCAGTAGTAACCGGAGGAACACCATATATTTT.

CDR3 in DNA: TGTGCCAGTAGTGACGGGACAGCGCGAGGTGAAAAACTGTTTTTT. This sequence encodes CASSDGTARGEKLFF. This chain connects TRBV19 to TRBJ1-4; 7 positions agree with TRBD1. Trimming took 5 bases from V and 7 from J; bases not matched to a gene: 10. The germline gives CDR1 LNHDA, CDR2 SQIVND (reference sequence). This CDR3 is 15 amino acids long.

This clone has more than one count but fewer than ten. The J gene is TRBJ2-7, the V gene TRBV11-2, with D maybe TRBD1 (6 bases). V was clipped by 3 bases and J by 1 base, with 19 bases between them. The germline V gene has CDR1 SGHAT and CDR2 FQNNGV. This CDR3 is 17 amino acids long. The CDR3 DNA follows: TGTGCCAGCAGCTTGGTCTACAGGGACACTTTTTCCTACGAGCAGTACTTC. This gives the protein CASSLVYRDTFSYEQYF.

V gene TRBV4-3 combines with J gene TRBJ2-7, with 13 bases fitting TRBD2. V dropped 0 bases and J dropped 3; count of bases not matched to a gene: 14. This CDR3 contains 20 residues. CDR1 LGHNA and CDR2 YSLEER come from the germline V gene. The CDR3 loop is CASSQEPGLAGVGAFYEQYF. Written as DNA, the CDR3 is TGCGCCAGCAGCCAAGAGCCCGGACTAGCGGGAGTTGGGGCATTCTACGAGCAGTACTTC.

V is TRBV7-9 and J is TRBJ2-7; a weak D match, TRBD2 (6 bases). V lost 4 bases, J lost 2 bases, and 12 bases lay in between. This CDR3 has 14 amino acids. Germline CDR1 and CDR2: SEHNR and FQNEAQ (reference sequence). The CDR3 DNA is TGTGCCAGCAGCTCTGTGGCTAGCGCCTACGAGCAGTACTTC. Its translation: CASSSVASAYEQYF.

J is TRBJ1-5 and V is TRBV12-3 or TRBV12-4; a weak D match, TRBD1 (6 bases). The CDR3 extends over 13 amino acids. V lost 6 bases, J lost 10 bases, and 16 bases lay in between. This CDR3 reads CASRIQGYGPQHF. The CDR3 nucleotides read TGTGCCAGCAGGATACAGGGCTATGGTCCCCAGCATTTT.